This entry concerns a single T cell receptor (beta chain). Its target is unknown. This sample is drawn from a study of cytomegalovirus exposure and HLA in healthy donors. Study in general: Later, an analysis reported that the 95 to 150 validation repertoires had used the same platform as the approximately 660 first-cohort repertoires.

The validation cohort, a group of 130 or so subjects, included the donors and was separate from the roughly 620-subject first cohort. Germline CDR1 SQVTM, CDR2 ANQGSEA. V was clipped by 7 bases and J by 6 bases; unmatched bases: 7. This CDR3 has 13 residues. Produced via immunoSEQ multiplex PCR; TCRdb's table is partial and in-frame only. The sample has some 170,000 clones; around nine tenths are singletons. Study-wide points: 164 TCR beta chains were listed as cytomegalovirus-associated. Most TCR sequences were rare, but some public TCRs occurred in many donors.

The chain employs TRBV29-1 and TRBJ1-2; 11 bases agree with TRBD1. Sequenced sample: PBMCs. The sequence was collected from a woman under 30 in good health and CMV-seronegative. The CDR3 nucleotides are TGCAGCGCCGGGACAGGGGGGGCTGATGGCTACACCTTC. It encodes CSAGTGGADGYTF.